This record concerns one T cell receptor beta chain sequence. Its target is unknown. The sample originates from a study of cytomegalovirus exposure and HLA in healthy donors. Overall study results and limits: Reportedly, a later analysis found an Asian-associated ancestry cluster had fewer N-insertions than the roughly 700-donor mean. There were a few CMV-associated chains whose specificity for CMV antigens was confirmed in vitro.

The CDR3 runs to 16 residues. The trim removed 4 bases at V and 0 bases at J, leaving 2 bases unmatched. The germline V gene has CDR1 KGHSH and CDR2 LQKENI. Primers for the PCR totalled 60 Vbeta and 13 Jbeta. The method was immunoSEQ multiplex PCR; TCRdb's version includes in-frame clones alone and lacks a portion of them. The sample has about 120,000 clones; around four fifths are singletons. The sample was PBMCs. The chain recombines TRBV18 with TRBJ2-7, with 14 bases that match TRBD2. The TCR originated in a woman in her thirties or forties in good health and CMV-seronegative. CDR3: CASSQGTSGGSYEQYF. The CDR3 nucleotides are TGTGCCAGCTCACAGGGGACTAGCGGGGGCTCCTACGAGCAGTACTTC.